This TCR beta chain was sequenced during a study of T-cell memory formation after mild COVID-19. A 5'RACE reaction primed in the constant segment made cDNA libraries of TCR alpha and TCR beta, and these carried sample barcodes and UMIs. TCRdb re-called the 5' RACE reads with MiXCR, one entry per CDR3 protein. The table records about 560,000 distinct CDR3 sequences, roughly 20% of them present only once. The CDR3 contains 18 residues. The V gene lost 5 bases and the J gene lost 4 bases, with 27 bases spanning the gap. Germline lookup yields CDR1 SEHNR and CDR2 FQNEAQ (reference sequence). This chain joins TRBV7-9 and TRBJ2-7; the D gene is possibly TRBD2 (5 bases). The material sequenced was PBMCs or a T cell subset sorted from them (not recorded which). The receptor's source is an adult woman who had mild COVID-19 (a few samples of this study predate the infection). Cell type and time point are not known. CDR3 sequence reads: CASSTSIATGRWGYEQYF. The CDR3 DNA reads as TGTGCCAGCAGCACCTCCATCGCCACGGGAAGGTGGGGTTACGAGCAGTACTTC.